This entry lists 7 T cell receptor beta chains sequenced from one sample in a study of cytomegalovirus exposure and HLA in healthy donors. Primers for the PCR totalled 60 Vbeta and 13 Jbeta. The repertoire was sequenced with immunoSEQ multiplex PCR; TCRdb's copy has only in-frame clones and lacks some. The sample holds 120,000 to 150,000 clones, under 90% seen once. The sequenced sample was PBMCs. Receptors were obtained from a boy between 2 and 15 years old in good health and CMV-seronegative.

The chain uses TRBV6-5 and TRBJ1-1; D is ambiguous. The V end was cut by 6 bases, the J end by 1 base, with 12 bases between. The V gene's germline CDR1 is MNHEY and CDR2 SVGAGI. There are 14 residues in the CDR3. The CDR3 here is CASRFRLRNTEAFF. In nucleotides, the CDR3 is TGTGCCAGCAGATTCAGGCTCCGGAACACTGAAGCTTTCTTT.

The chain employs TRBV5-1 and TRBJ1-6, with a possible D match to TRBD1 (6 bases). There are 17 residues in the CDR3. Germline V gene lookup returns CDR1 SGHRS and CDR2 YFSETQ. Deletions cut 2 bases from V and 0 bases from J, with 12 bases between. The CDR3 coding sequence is TGCGCCAGCAGCTTTATCGGACAGAGCTCCTATAATTCACCCCTCCACTTT. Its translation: CASSFIGQSSYNSPLHF. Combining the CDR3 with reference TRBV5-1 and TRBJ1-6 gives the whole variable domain KAGVTQTPRYLIKTRGQQVTLSCSPISGHRSVSWYQQTPGQGLQFLFEYFSETQRNKGNFPGRFSGRQFSNSRSEMNVSTLELGDSALYLCASSFIGQSSYNSPLHFGNGTRLTVT.

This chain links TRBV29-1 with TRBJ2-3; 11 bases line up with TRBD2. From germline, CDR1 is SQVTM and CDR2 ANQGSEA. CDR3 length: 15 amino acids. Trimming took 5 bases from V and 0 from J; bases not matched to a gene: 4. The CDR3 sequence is CSVKTSGTSTDTQYF. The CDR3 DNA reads TGCAGCGTTAAGACTAGCGGGACTAGCACAGATACGCAGTATTTT.

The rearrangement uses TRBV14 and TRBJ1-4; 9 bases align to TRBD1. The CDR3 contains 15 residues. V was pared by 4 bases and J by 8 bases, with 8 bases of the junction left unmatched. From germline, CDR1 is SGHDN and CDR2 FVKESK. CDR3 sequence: CASSLGQGFREKLFF. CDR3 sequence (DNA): TGTGCCAGCAGCCTAGGACAGGGGTTTCGGGAAAAACTGTTTTTT.

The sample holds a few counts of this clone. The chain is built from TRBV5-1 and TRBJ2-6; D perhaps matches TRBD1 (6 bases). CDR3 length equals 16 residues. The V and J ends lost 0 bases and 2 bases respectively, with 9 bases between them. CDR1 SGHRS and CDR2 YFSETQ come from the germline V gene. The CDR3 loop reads CASSLEGGPGANVLTF. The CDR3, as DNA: TGCGCCAGCAGCTTGGAAGGGGGTCCTGGGGCCAACGTCCTGACTTTC.

In nucleotides, the CDR3 is TGCGCCAGCTCACCGGCCCCGGGACTCCCAGAGGGCACTGAAGCTTTCTTT. Residues: CASSPAPGLPEGTEAFF. The chain combines TRBV5-1 with TRBJ1-1, with D maybe TRBD1 (5 bases). Trimming took 7 bases from V and 4 from J, leaving 26 bases between them. CDR3 length: 17 residues. Per the germline V gene, CDR1 is SGHRS and CDR2 is YFSETQ. Filled out from reference TRBV5-1 and TRBJ1-1, the complete variable domain reads KAGVTQTPRYLIKTRGQQVTLSCSPISGHRSVSWYQQTPGQGLQFLFEYFSETQRNKGNFPGRFSGRQFSNSRSEMNVSTLELGDSALYLCASSPAPGLPEGTEAFFGQGTRLTVV.

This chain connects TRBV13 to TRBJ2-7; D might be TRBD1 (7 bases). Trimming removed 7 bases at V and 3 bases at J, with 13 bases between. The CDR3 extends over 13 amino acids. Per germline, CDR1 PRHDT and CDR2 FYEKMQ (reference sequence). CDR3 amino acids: CASTQGDFYEQYF. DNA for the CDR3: TGTGCCAGCACGCAGGGGGACTTCTACGAGCAGTACTTC.